This is a list of T cell receptor beta chains from one sample in a study of T cells after posttransplantation cyclophosphamide. The repertoire was sequenced with immunoSEQ multiplex PCR; TCRdb's copy has only in-frame clones and lacks some. In the table there are 15,000 to 20,000 clones, roughly four fifths of which are singletons. The specimen was CD8+ T cells sorted from PBMCs, collected around 2,000 days after a stem cell transplant with posttransplant cyclophosphamide. These receptor sequences come from a female patient between 40 and 50 years old who received an allogeneic stem cell transplant from a related donor, was CMV-positive, and had no GVHD. A subset of T cells may come from the graft donor. Both conserved end residues are part of each CDR3. A D gene is named only where the DNA matches it firmly. Size tells how often a clone was seen (once, few, many) or the class of an expanded clone, and some rows leave it out.

TRBJ1-4 . . TRBV18 CASSPTDSLQEKLFF
TRBJ2-5 TRBD2 . TRBV7-9 CASSPGLAVQETQYF
TRBJ2-1 . once TRBV5-1 CATQGGDNEQFF
TRBJ2-1 TRBD1 few TRBV18 CASSPTGAVDEQFF
TRBJ2-1 TRBD2 . TRBV11-1 CASSLERGGQIAPYGQFF
TRBJ1-2 . . TRBV4-3 CASSQVRGNYGYTF
TRBJ2-7 TRBD1 . TRBV5-1 CASSSTGGSYEQYF
TRBJ2-1 . . TRBV6-5 CASSYGGLYNEQFF
TRBJ1-2 . . TRBV9 CASSDPKMAPNYGYTF
TRBJ2-7 TRBD1 . TRBV19 CASAPGQGVYEQYF
TRBJ2-1 TRBD2 . TRBV25-1 CASAGLAGTYNEQFF
TRBJ1-2 TRBD1 . TRBV5-6 CASSMGDRGSF
TRBJ2-2 TRBD2 . TRBV18 CASSPPRGGNTGELFF
TRBJ1-5 TRBD1 . TRBV28 CASSSGQGNQPQHF
TRBJ2-3 . . TRBV9 CASSVDGGNTDTQYF
TRBJ2-2 . . TRBV7-7 CASSTSLGTGELFF
TRBJ2-1 . . TRBV7-6 CASSLYIGDEQFF
TRBJ1-5 . . TRBV18 CASSPGTNAYSNQPQHF
TRBJ1-1 . . TRBV7-9 CASSSGEGMNTEAFF
TRBJ1-1 . few TRBV19 CASSRDRLGMNTEAFF
TRBJ2-7 . . TRBV7-9 CASSHFGSTYEQYF
TRBJ2-7 TRBD2 . TRBV7-6 CASSLALGLAGGGEQYF
TRBJ2-3 . . TRBV5-4 CASSLADSLTDTQYF
TRBJ2-3 . . TRBV7-9 CASTTVRASSTDTQYF
TRBJ2-7 TRBD1 . TRBV28 CASSGTGSDEQYF
TRBJ2-1 TRBD2 . TRBV6-5 CASSYSGLADYNEQFF
TRBJ2-7 TRBD1 . TRBV29-1 CSVEGPGGIDEQYF
TRBJ2-2 . . TRBV19 CASSIDLSSGELFF
TRBJ1-1 . . TRBV4-1 CASSQGGGRGTEAFF
TRBJ2-3 . . TRBV5-1 CASSLAVIGGPHRDTQYF
TRBJ2-7 . . TRBV4-1 CASSQRQATSYEQYF
TRBJ2-7 TRBD1 . TRBV27 CARGVGTGSYEQYF
TRBJ1-4 . . TRBV4-3 CASSQDRTTNEKLFF
TRBJ2-1 . . TRBV5-4 CASSLDGYNEQFF
TRBJ1-2 TRBD1 . TRBV9 CASSRQGSWGYTF
TRBJ1-5 . . TRBV10-3 CAICRNNQPQHF
TRBJ1-1 TRBD1 once TRBV19 CASTRDRGGTEAFF
TRBJ2-7 . . TRBV7-8 CASSPGTPYEQYF
TRBJ1-2 . few TRBV4-1 CASSQQGNYGYTF
TRBJ2-1 . . TRBV7-9 CASSHRQGGYNEQFF
TRBJ2-3 TRBD2 . TRBV4-1 CASSQGSSGVDTQYF
TRBJ2-5 . . TRBV6-5 CASSYTATGRQETQYF
TRBJ2-1 . medium-sized TRBV19 CASSIRGVVNEQFF
TRBJ1-2 TRBD1 few TRBV11-2 CASSQDRLGYTF
TRBJ2-3 . . TRBV6-6 CASSYRTGTDTQYF
TRBJ1-1 . few TRBV4-3 CASSQDRVGHPNTEAFF
TRBJ2-5 TRBD1 . TRBV7-8 CASSLKFISSDRDAETQYF
TRBJ2-1 TRBD2 . TRBV7-6 CASSLGGLAGGDEQFF
TRBJ2-1 TRBD1 . TRBV2 CASSPDRAYEQFF
TRBJ1-5 . few TRBV13 CASSLGKNQPQHF
TRBJ1-5 TRBD1 large TRBV28 CASSRSPREGARQPQHF
TRBJ2-1 . . TRBV13 CASRLGLYYEQFF
TRBJ2-7 TRBD1 . TRBV27 CASSYGTGSYEQYF
TRBJ1-2 . few TRBV7-9 CASSLGADYGYTF
TRBJ2-7 . . TRBV7-9 CASTQDGSYEQYF
TRBJ2-7 . . TRBV7-9 CASSFTYEQYF
TRBJ2-5 . few TRBV15 CATSANLEQETQYF